This T cell receptor beta chain was captured in a study of technical replicates of blood from several donors. In germline, CDR1 is SGHTA, CDR2 FQGTGA. The CDR3 is 18 amino acids. Trimming removed 5 bases from V and 3 bases from J; junction bases left unmatched: 14. Assay: immunoSEQ multiplex PCR; the TCRdb copy retains only in-frame clones and omits some. The sample lists about 75,000 clones; roughly 92% were seen once. The V gene is TRBV7-3, the J gene TRBJ2-3, with 10 bases aligning to TRBD2. The sequence was obtained from a human donor in good health. Some clones in this sample may be carry-over from other donors' samples. Input material: PBMCs. CDR3 sequence (DNA): TGTGCCAGCAGCAAATACCTGGTAGGAGCGGGGGGGACAGATACGCAGTATTTT. Protein product: CASSKYLVGAGGTDTQYF. Full variable domain (missing parts from reference TRBV7-3 and TRBJ2-3): GAGVSQTPSNKVTEKGKYVELRCDPISGHTALYWYRQSLGQGPEFLIYFQGTGAADDSGLPNDRFFAVRPEGSVSTLKIQRTERGDSAVYLCASSKYLVGAGGTDTQYFGPGTRLTVL.